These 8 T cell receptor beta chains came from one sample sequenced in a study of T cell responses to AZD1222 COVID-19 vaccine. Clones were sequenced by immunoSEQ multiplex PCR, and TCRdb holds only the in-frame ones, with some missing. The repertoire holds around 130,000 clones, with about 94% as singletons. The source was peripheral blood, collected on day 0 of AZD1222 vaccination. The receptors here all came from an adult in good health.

The DNA of the CDR3 is TGTGCCAGCAGCCGAATTCTCGGCTCTAGCTCCTACAATGAGCAGTTCTTC. Translated: CASSRILGSSSYNEQFF. The chain couples TRBV11-3 to TRBJ2-1; D gene unclear. The germline V gene has CDR1 SGHNT and CDR2 YENEEA. This CDR3 spans 17 amino acids. V was pared by 5 bases and J by 0 bases, with 17 bases between.

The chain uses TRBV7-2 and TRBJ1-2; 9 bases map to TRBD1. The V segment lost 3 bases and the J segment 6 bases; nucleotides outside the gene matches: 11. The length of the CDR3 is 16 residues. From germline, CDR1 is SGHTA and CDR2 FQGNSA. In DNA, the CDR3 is TGTGCCAGCAGCTTCCCGTCCCGGGACAGGGTCCATGGCTACACCTTC. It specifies CASSFPSRDRVHGYTF.

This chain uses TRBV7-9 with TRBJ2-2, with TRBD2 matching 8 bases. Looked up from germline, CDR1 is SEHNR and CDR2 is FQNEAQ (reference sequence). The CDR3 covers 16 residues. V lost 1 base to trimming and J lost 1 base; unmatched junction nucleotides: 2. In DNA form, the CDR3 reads TGTGCCAGCAGCTTAGGGCTAGCGGGGAACACCGGGGAGCTGTTTTTT. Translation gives CASSLGLAGNTGELFF.

In DNA, the CDR3 is TGCGCCAGCAGCTTGGCTTTCGCGAACACCGGGGAGCTGTTTTTT. Amino acid sequence: CASSLAFANTGELFF. This sequence joins TRBV5-1 and TRBJ2-2; D is uncertain. CDR3 length: 15 residues. The V end was cut by 0 bases, the J end by 0 bases, with 6 bases between. Germline CDR1 and CDR2: SGHRS and YFSETQ.

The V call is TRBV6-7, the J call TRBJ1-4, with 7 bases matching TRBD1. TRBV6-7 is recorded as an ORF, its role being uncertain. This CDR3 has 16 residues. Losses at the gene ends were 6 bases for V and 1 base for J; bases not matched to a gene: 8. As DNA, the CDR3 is TGTGCCAGCAGACACCATACAGGGGTAACTAATGAAAAACTGTTTTTT. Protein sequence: CASRHHTGVTNEKLFF.

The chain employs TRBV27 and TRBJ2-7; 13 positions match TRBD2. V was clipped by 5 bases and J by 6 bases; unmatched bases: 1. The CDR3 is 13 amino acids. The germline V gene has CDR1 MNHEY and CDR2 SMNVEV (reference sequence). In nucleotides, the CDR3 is TGTGCCAGCAGTGGGACTAGCGGGACCGAGCAGTACTTC. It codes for CASSGTSGTEQYF.

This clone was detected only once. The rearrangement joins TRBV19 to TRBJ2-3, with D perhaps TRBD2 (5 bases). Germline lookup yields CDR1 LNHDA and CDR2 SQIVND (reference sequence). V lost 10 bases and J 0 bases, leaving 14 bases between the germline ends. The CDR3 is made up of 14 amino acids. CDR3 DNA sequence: TGTGCCACTCGGGTAGCGAGCAGCACAGATACGCAGTATTTT. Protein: CATRVASSTDTQYF.

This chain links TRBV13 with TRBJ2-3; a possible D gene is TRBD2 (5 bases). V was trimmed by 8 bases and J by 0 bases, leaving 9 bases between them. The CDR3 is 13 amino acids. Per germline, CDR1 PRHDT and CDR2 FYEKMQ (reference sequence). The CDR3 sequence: CASSERSTDTQYF. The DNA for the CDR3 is TGTGCCAGCTCTGAGCGGAGCACAGATACGCAGTATTTT.